These 11 T cell receptor beta chains originate from one sample sequenced in a study of T cells in Graves' hyperthyroidism and ophthalmopathy. RNA transcripts served as the template for amplifying TCR beta CDR3 regions. An initial round of RT-PCR targeting the TCR CDR3 relied on the HTBI primer set. TCRdb recomputed calls from the multiplex PCR reads with MiXCR, one row per CDR3 protein. The sample shows roughly 300,000 distinct CDR3 sequences, 15% to 20% of them seen only once. The sample was blood. The receptors come from a woman aged 50 to 60 with Graves' hyperthyroidism.

The chain employs TRBV2 and TRBJ2-7, with D unresolved. The V gene lost 8 bases and the J gene lost 6 bases, with 11 bases spanning the gap. CDR1 and CDR2 (germline): SNHLY, FYNNEI. This CDR3 region has 11 residues. The CDR3 region is CASGVLFEQYV. The DNA of the CDR3 is TGTGCCAGCGGCGTACTTTTCGAGCAGTACGTC.

This clonotype was observed many times. The chain links TRBV13 to TRBJ2-1; TRBD2 matches 12 bases. The V and J ends lost 6 bases and 2 bases, in that order; junction bases with no gene match: 8. This CDR3 has 17 residues. The V gene's germline CDR1 is PRHDT and CDR2 FYEKMQ (reference sequence). The CDR3, as DNA: TGTGCCAGCAGAAGGCCTAGCGGGGGGGCCGCCTACAATGAGCAGTTCTTC. Amino acids: CASRRPSGGAAYNEQFF.

This clonotype has just a few counts. The chain is built from TRBV7-3 and TRBJ2-7; 9 bases agree with TRBD2. V lost 5 bases, J lost 1 base, and 15 bases stayed unmatched. CDR3 length: 18 residues. Germline CDR1 SGHTA, CDR2 FQGTGA. For the CDR3, the DNA is TGTGCCAGCAGCCGCGAAGCGGGGGGCCCCTATTATTCCTACGAGCAGTACGTC. This translates into CASSREAGGPYYSYEQYV.

This clonotype was seen more than once but under ten times. This chain uses TRBV6-1 with TRBJ1-1; D is ambiguous. CDR3 length: 14 residues. With 1 base removed from V and 0 bases from J, the gap between germline ends came to 6 bases. Germline loops: CDR1 MNHNS, CDR2 SASEGT. CDR3 region: CASSEGSLNTEAFF. CDR3 DNA sequence: TGTGCCAGCAGTGAAGGCAGTTTGAACACTGAAGCTTTCTTT.

V gene TRBV5-1 combines with J gene TRBJ2-3, with TRBD2 matching over 8 bases. The CDR3 runs to 16 residues. CDR1 is SGHRS and CDR2 is YFSETQ in the germline V gene. Trimming at V came to 4 bases and at J to 1 base, leaving 8 bases not matched to a gene. The CDR3 region is CASSPIRRGGTDTQYF. DNA for the CDR3: TGCGCCAGCAGCCCGATACGGCGGGGGGGCACAGATACGCAGTATTTT.

This clonotype has a handful of counts. The CDR3 DNA is TGTGCCAGCACCCGCGGACAGGGAGGCTATGGCTACACCTTC. Protein product: CASTRGQGGYGYTF. V gene TRBV2 combines with J gene TRBJ1-2; 8 positions agree with TRBD1. The CDR3 runs to 14 residues. Germline CDR1 reads SNHLY; CDR2 reads FYNNEI. The trim removed 7 bases at V and 4 bases at J, leaving 8 bases unmatched.

This clonotype occurred many times. The gene calls are TRBV7-2 and TRBJ1-1; tentatively, D is TRBD1 (6 bases). Trimming pared 0 bases from V and 7 bases from J, leaving 9 bases between. The V gene's germline CDR1 is SGHTA and CDR2 FQGNSA. The CDR3 is 13 amino acids. CDR3 sequence reads: CASSLAGGREAFF. CDR3 DNA sequence: TGTGCCAGCAGCTTAGCTGGGGGCCGTGAAGCTTTCTTT.

This chain connects TRBV10-3 to TRBJ1-2, with D maybe TRBD1 (5 bases). CDR3 length: 13 amino acids. The germline V gene encodes CDR1 ENHRY and CDR2 SYGVKD. The V and J ends lost 0 bases and 8 bases respectively, with 10 bases between them. Written as DNA, the CDR3 is TGTGCCATCAGTGAGTCGGGGCTCAGCGGCTACACCTTC. This sequence encodes CAISESGLSGYTF.

The chain links TRBV20-1 to TRBJ1-1, with unresolved D. The CDR3 length is 13 residues. Deletions cut 2 bases from V and 5 bases from J, with 12 bases between. CDR1 is DFQATT, CDR2 SNEGSKA, per germline (reference sequence). Here the CDR3 reads CSARLGLWTEAFF. For the CDR3, the DNA is TGCAGTGCTAGACTGGGTTTATGGACTGAAGCTTTCTTT.

This clonotype was picked up many times. The rearrangement uses TRBV27 and TRBJ1-5; a weak D match, TRBD1 (5 bases). The CDR3 sequence is 14 residues long. Between the trimmed V and J ends, which lost 4 bases and 4 bases, there was a span of 11 bases. Germline CDR1 reads MNHEY; CDR2 reads SMNVEV (reference sequence). DNA for the CDR3: TGTGCCAGCAGTTCCCGGGACGGAAATCAGCCCCAGCATTTT. Translating gives CASSSRDGNQPQHF.

The chain recombines TRBV29-1 with TRBJ2-3; no firm D call. The CDR3 length is 13 residues. The V gene lost 4 bases and the J gene lost 2 bases, with 10 bases spanning the gap. Germline CDR1 is SQVTM and CDR2 is ANQGSEA. The CDR3 DNA reads as TGCAGCGTTGTTGGTAGAAACACAGATACGCAGTATTTT. Its protein is CSVVGRNTDTQYF.